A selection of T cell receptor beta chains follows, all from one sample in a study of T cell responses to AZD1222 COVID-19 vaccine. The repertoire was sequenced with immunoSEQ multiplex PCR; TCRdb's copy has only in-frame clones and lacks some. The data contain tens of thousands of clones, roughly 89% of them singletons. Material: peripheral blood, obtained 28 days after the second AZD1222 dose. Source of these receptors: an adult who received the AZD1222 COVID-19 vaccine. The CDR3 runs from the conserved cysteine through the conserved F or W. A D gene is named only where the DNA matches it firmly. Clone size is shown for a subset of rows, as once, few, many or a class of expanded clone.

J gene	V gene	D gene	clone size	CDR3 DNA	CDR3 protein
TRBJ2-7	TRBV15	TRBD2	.	TGTGCCACCAGCAGAGATGCAGCGGGAGTGGGAGAGCAGTACTTC	CATSRDAAGVGEQYF
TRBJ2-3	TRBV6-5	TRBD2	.	TGTGCCTCCCGCCTAGCGGGAAGGACAGATACGCAGTATTTT	CASRLAGRTDTQYF
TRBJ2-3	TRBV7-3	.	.	TGTGCCAGCAGCTTATCGGATCCCCCTGGGGATACGCAGTATTTT	CASSLSDPPGDTQYF
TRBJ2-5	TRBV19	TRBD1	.	TGTGCCAGTAGGGGCAGGGGGACGGAGACCCAGTACTTC	CASRGRGTETQYF
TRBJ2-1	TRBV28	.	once	TGTGCCAGCAGTCCATGGGGCGGGGGCCTTAATGAGCAGTTCTTC	CASSPWGGGLNEQFF
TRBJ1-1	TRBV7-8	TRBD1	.	TGTGCCAGCAGCTTCCAGCCACGGACAGGGGAAGCTTTCTTT	CASSFQPRTGEAFF
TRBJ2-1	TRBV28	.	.	TGTGCCAGCAGTTTAAGCCCGGGACCGGATGAGCAGTTCTTC	CASSLSPGPDEQFF
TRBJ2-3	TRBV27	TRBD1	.	TGTGCCAGCAGTTCCTTACCCCCGACAGGGAGAACGACAGATACGCAGTATTTT	CASSSLPPTGRTTDTQYF
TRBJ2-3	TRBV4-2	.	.	TGTGCCAGCAGCCAAGCAGGGTACGGCACAGATACGCAGTATTTT	CASSQAGYGTDTQYF
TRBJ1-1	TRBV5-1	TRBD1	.	TGCGCCAGCAGCTCGACAGGGTCGGGTGAAGCTTTCTTT	CASSSTGSGEAFF
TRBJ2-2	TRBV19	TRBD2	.	TGTGCCAGTAGGGTAGCGGGAGTGGACACCGGGGAGCTGTTTTTT	CASRVAGVDTGELFF
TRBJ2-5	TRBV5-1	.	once	TGCGCCAGCAGCTCGCGGGCCCAAGAGACCCAGTACTTC	CASSSRAQETQYF
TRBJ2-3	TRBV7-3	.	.	TGTGCCAGCAGCTTATTGGCCGGGGGCGGCACAGATACGCAGTATTTT	CASSLLAGGGTDTQYF
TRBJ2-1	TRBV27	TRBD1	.	TGTGCCAGCAGTTCCGAGGGACAGGGGAACAATGAGCAGTTCTTC	CASSSEGQGNNEQFF
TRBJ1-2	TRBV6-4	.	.	TGTGCCAGCAGTGACTCGACATCAGCTGGTGGCTACACCTTC	CASSDSTSAGGYTF
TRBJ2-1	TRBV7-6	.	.	TGTGCCAGCAGCTTATTTTCTGGGGTCGGCAGGGACAATGAGCAGTTCTTC	CASSLFSGVGRDNEQFF
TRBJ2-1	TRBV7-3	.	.	TGTGCCAGCAGCTTAAACGCCCCGAGCTCCTACAATGAGCAGTTCTTC	CASSLNAPSSYNEQFF
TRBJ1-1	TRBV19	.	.	TGTGCCAGTAGTACGAACAAGAACACTGAAGCTTTCTTT	CASSTNKNTEAFF
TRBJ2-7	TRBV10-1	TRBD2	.	TGCGCCAGCAGTGATGGGACTAGCGACTCCTACGAGCAGTACTTC	CASSDGTSDSYEQYF
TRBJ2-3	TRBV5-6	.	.	TGTGCCAGCAGCAGAGGTCGCGGCACAGATACGCAGTATTTT	CASSRGRGTDTQYF
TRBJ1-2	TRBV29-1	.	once	TGCAGCGCCGGTCCCCAAGGACAATTTGGGTTCAATGGCTACACCTTC	CSAGPQGQFGFNGYTF
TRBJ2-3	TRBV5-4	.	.	TGTGCCAGCAGCGCGGGACTCCGTGAAGATACGCAGTATTTT	CASSAGLREDTQYF
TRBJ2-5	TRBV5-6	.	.	TGTGCCAGCAGCTTCGGACAGCCCCAAGAGACCCAGTACTTC	CASSFGQPQETQYF
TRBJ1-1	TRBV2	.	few	TGTGCCAGCAGTGTCGGGGGCGCCACTGAAGCTTTCTTT	CASSVGGATEAFF
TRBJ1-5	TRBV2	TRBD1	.	TGTGCCAGCAGGGGGGGACAGGGGGCAAGTAATAGCAATCAGCCCCAGCATTTT	CASRGGQGASNSNQPQHF
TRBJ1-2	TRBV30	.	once	TGTGCCTGGAGTGTAAACTTAAGACTCAACTACACCTTC	CAWSVNLRLNYTF
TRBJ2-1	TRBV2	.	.	TGTGCCAGCTTTGGGGGAGGTGTAGACAATGAGCAGTTCTTC	CASFGGGVDNEQFF
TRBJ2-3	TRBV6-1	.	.	TGTGCCAGCAGTGAGCCCTTCCGGGATACGCAGTATTTT	CASSEPFRDTQYF
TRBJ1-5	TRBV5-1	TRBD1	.	TGCGCCAGCAGCCTAGGGGGCGCGGGACAGCCCCAGCATTTT	CASSLGGAGQPQHF
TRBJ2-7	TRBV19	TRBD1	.	TGTGCCAGTAGTATGACGGGACAGAGCCCTTTCGGCTCCTACGAGCAGTACTTC	CASSMTGQSPFGSYEQYF
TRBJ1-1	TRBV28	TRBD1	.	TGTGCCAGCTGGATCAGGGGGCTTACTGAAGCTTTCTTT	CASWIRGLTEAFF
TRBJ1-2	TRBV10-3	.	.	TGTGCCATCAGTCCTAACAGGGAGGATGGCTACACCTTC	CAISPNREDGYTF
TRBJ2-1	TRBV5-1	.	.	TGCGCCAGCAGCGCATTCAGCGCCAATGAGCAGTTCTTC	CASSAFSANEQFF
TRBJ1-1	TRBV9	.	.	TGTGCCAGCAGCGTAGAATCAGGGACCACTGAAGCTTTCTTT	CASSVESGTTEAFF
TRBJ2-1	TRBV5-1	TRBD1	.	TGCGCCAGCAGCTTGGAGACAGGGGGATACAATGAGCAGTTCTTC	CASSLETGGYNEQFF
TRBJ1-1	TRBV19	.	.	TGTGCCAGTAGTATCGGCGGACAAAACACTGAAGCTTTCTTT	CASSIGGQNTEAFF
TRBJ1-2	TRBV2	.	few	TGTGCCAGCAGTGAAGCTGGTCTTTTCCATGGCTACACCTTC	CASSEAGLFHGYTF
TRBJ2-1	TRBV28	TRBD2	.	TGTGCCAGCAGTTTAAAGCGGTCGGGGGGTGAGCAGTTCTTC	CASSLKRSGGEQFF
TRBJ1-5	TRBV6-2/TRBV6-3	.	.	TGTGCCAGCAGTTACGCGGAAGGCTCGGCCCAGCATTTT	CASSYAEGSAQHF
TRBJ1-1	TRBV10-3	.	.	TGTGCCATCACTAGACTCCGGGACACTGAAGCTTTCTTT	CAITRLRDTEAFF
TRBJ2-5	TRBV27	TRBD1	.	TGTGCCAGCAGTTTAAACCGGGACAGGCGACGAGAGACCCAGTACTTC	CASSLNRDRRRETQYF
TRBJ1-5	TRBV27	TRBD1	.	TGTGCCAGCAGTTTAAGACAGGGGAGCAATCAGCCCCAGCATTTT	CASSLRQGSNQPQHF
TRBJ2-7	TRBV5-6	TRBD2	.	TGTGCCAGCAGCTTGGGTTTAGCGGGAGGGGTATCCTACGAGCAGTACTTC	CASSLGLAGGVSYEQYF
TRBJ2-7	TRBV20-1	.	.	TGCAGTGCTAGTAGCGGCCCCTACGAGCAGTACTTC	CSASSGPYEQYF
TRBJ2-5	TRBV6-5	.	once	TGTGCCAGCAGTCATACAGAGTACCAAGAGACCCAGTACTTC	CASSHTEYQETQYF
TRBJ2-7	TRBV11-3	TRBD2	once	TGTGCCAGCAGCTTAAGGGGAGGTCCCGGGACTAGCCCCGAGCAGTACTTC	CASSLRGGPGTSPEQYF
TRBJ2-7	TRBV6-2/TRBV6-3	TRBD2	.	TGTGCCAGCAGTTACAGCGTGGCTAGCGGGTACGAGCAGTACTTC	CASSYSVASGYEQYF